This TCR beta chain was documented in a study of post-analysis software for immune sequencing data. This clonotype was detected a few times. Its antigen is currently unknown. The CDR3 has 14 residues. V was cut by 3 bases and J by 2 bases, with 11 bases left in between. Germline CDR1 is SGHKS and CDR2 is YYEKEE (reference sequence). Study-wide findings and caveats: Batch-matched samples strongly co-clustered by F measure. Compared against controls, patients with multiple sclerosis displayed significantly lower normalized Chao1 diversity. About five TRBV segments, including TRBV5-6, TRBV5-1 and TRBV20-1, were more frequent in patients than controls.

Unique molecular identifiers had been added to the TCR beta cDNA libraries. MiXCR was run by TCRdb on the PCR reads, yielding one entry per CDR3 protein. This table holds roughly 620,000 distinct CDR3 sequences, around 40% found once. This sequence originates from a girl aged 10 to 17 with multiple sclerosis. The source material was blood. The chain carries TRBV5-5 and TRBJ2-5, with TRBD2 as a possible D gene (5 bases). CDR3 DNA sequence: TGTGCCAGCAGCTCCCCAGCGGAACAAGAGACCCAGTACTTC. Its protein is CASSSPAEQETQYF.